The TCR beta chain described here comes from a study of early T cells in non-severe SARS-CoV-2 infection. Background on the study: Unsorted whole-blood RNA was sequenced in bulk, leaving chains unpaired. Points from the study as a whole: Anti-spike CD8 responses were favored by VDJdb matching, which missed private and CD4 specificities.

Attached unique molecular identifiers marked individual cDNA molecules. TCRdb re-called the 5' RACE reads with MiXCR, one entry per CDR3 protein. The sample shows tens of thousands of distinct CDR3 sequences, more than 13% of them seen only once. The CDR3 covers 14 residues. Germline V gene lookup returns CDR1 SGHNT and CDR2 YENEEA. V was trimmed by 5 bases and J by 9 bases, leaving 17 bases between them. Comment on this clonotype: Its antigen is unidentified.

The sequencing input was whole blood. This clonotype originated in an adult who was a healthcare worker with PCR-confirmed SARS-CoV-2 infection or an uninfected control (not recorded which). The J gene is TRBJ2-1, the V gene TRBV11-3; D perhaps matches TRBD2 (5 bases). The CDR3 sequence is CASSQNPSGVEQFF. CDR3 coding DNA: TGTGCCAGCAGCCAAAACCCCTCCGGGGTTGAGCAGTTCTTC.